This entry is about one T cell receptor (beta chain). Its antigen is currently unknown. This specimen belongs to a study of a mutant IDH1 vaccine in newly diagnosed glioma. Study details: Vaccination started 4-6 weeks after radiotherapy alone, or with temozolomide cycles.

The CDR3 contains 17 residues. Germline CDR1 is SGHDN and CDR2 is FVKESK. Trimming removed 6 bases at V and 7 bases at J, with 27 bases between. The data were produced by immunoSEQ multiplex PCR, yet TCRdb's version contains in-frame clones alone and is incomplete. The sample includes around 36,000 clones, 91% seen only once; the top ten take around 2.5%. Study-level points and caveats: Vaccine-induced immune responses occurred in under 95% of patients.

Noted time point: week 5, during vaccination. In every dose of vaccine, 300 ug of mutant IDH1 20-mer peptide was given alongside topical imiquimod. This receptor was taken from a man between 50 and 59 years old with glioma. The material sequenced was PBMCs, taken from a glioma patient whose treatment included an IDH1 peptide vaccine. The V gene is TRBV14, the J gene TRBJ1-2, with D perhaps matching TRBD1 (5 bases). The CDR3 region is CASSHLTGTTSVGGYTF. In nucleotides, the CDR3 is TGTGCCAGCAGTCACCTCACCGGGACCACTTCAGTGGGTGGCTACACCTTC.